This TCR beta chain was recorded in a study of CD8 T cells in ankylosing spondylitis listed by TCRdb under 2017. Turning to the overall study: To find TCR variants linked to disease, the study profiled T cell receptor beta repertoires in ankylosing spondylitis patients and healthy donors. The full study cohort was made up of about 24 ankylosing spondylitis patients and 108 healthy donors. Samples of peripheral blood were taken, and for ankylosing spondylitis patients, synovial fluid was collected as well.

V gives up 3 bases and J gives up 0 bases, and the segment between their germline ends measures 11 bases. The germline V gene (reference sequence) provides CDR1 DFQATT and CDR2 SNEGSKA. Counted from cysteine to phenylalanine, this CDR3 has 14 amino acids. Left in the record is the CDR3 DNA by itself, 42 bases read in frame from the first base. Sequencing was carried out with an Illumina HiSeq 2500. Quantitative 5'-RACE with molecular barcodes was used to prepare TCR beta libraries. The authors processed their data as follows. A new computational method based on a probabilistic model of VDJ rearrangement was used to identify disease-linked TCR variants. The public sequencing data were trimmed at Q25 with fastp and processed into clonotypes with MiXCR by TCRdb, which kept only in-frame beta chains. Rows with one shared CDR3 protein collapse into an entry with the most common genes and DNA. The V and J calls and clone size come from TCRdb's table, not from the authors' own analysis. This sample comprises hundreds of thousands of distinct CDR3 sequences, approximately 12% of them detected only once. The top ten constitute approximately 0.51% of the sample.

This clonotype was found many times. Its recognized antigen is unknown. No much larger clone exists at a distance of one base, and base qualities are not known. The investigation overall reported the following: The disease-linked clones were reported as significantly enriched in matched synovial fluid samples from ankylosing spondylitis patients. In peripheral blood, the disease-linked clones were found at relatively low frequencies and had a CD8+ phenotype. Some motif variants were previously reported in synovial fluid and blood of reactive arthritis patients, suggesting common disease-initiation mechanisms. A TCR beta motif made up of several highly homologous amino acid variants appeared to be characteristic of blood from ankylosing spondylitis patients.

Material for sequencing was blood, either unsorted or a sorted T cell fraction (not recorded which). The rearrangement combines TRBV20-1 with TRBJ1-2; the D gene identity is not certain. This receptor was identified in a male donor with ankylosing spondylitis. The bases read TGCAGTGCTAGTCCTCAGGAAACTAACTATGGCTACACCTTC. It is translated as CSASPQETNYGYTF.